This entry concerns a single T cell receptor (beta chain). The germline gives CDR1 ENHRY, CDR2 SYGVKD. This CDR3 comprises 17 residues. Losses at the gene ends were 4 bases for V and 7 bases for J; bases not matched to a gene: 10. MiXCR, applied by TCRdb to the 5' RACE reads, yields one record per CDR3 protein. The sample lists approximately 42,000 distinct CDR3 sequences, 25% to 30% seen once, with around 3.5% in the top ten. The origin of this receptor is a female donor with breast cancer. V usage is TRBV10-3 and J usage is TRBJ2-3, with 14 bases matching TRBD2. Sequencing used memory CD4+ T cells sorted from a lymph node. This sample's subset: memory CD4+ T cells, CD4+CD45RO+CD25-. The CDR3 sequence is CAISGSGTSGSFNTQYF. CDR3 bases: TGTGCCATCAGTGGTTCCGGGACTAGCGGGAGTTTTAATACGCAGTATTTT.